This T cell receptor beta chain was obtained from a study of blood T cell repertoires in COVID-19. Study details: Sources were T cells, B-cell-depleted T cells, or PBMCs; the material itself was cDNA or gDNA.

In the study's own analysis: Estimated nucleated cell counts came from reference gene primer amplification. Some clones are missing from TCRdb's copy, which holds only in-frame ones; the method was immunoSEQ multiplex PCR. Clonal size and the V and J genes are those of that table, whereas D and trimming came from the DNA. The data contain about 110,000 clones, about two thirds of them seen just once; the ten biggest clones take up less than 2%. The CDR3 sequence is 15 residues long. The V gene's germline CDR1 is SNHLY and CDR2 FYNNEI. V was cut by 5 bases and J by 2 bases, with 13 bases left in between.

The rearrangement joins TRBV2 to TRBJ1-5; possible D gene TRBD1, 5 bases. This TCR was recovered from a woman aged 35 to 49 with acute or convalescent COVID-19. Source material: peripheral blood. The DNA of the CDR3 is TGTGCCAGCAGTTTAGGGGAGGCCCGCAATCAGCCCCAGCATTTT. Residues: CASSLGEARNQPQHF.